Below are 6 T cell receptor beta chains sequenced from a single sample in a study of vaccination and CD4 T cells after COVID-19. Stated treatment: roughly ten-day PBMC culture with coronavirus spike peptide pools or control peptides (ViraFEST assay). Sequenced with the Oncomine TCR Beta short-read assay was DNA taken from cultured CD4+ T cells. MiXCR was run by TCRdb on the PCR reads, yielding one entry per CDR3 protein. Among just over 15,000 distinct CDR3 sequences listed, roughly 71% were seen once. These receptors have no identified antigens. Sequences were obtained from CD4+ T cells from blood, cultured in vitro. These receptors were obtained from a human donor who had recovered from COVID-19.

This clonotype has only a few counts. The chain recombines TRBV6-2 or TRBV6-3 with TRBJ2-5; 8 positions match TRBD2. The CDR3 is 16 residues long. CDR1 and CDR2 (germline): MNHEY, SVGEGT. Trimming cost V 6 bases and J 7 bases; bases outside gene matches: 16. CDR3: CASSARGGGEDRTQYF. For the CDR3, the DNA is TGTGCCAGCAGCGCCCGGGGGGGCGGGGAAGATCGGACCCAGTACTTC.

V is TRBV6-1 and J is TRBJ2-6, with TRBD2 identical over 9 bases. The germline CDR1 and CDR2 sequences are MNHNS and SASEGT. Losses at the gene ends were 7 bases for V and 3 bases for J; bases not matched to a gene: 7. The length of the CDR3 is 16 residues. The CDR3 loop reads CASTLAGIRGANVLTF. For the CDR3, the DNA is TGTGCCAGCACCCTAGCGGGAATTCGTGGGGCCAACGTCCTGACTTTC.

This clonotype was seen only a few times. The chain has TRBV15 and TRBJ1-3, with TRBD1 matching 7 bases. Germline CDR1 is LNHNV and CDR2 is YYDKDF (reference sequence). The CDR3 spans 15 residues. With V trimmed by 2 bases and J by 6 bases, 7 bases remained unmatched. The CDR3 sequence is CATSRYGTELNTIYF. The CDR3 nucleotides read TGTGCCACCAGCAGATACGGGACAGAGCTAAACACCATATATTTT. Using reference TRBV15 and TRBJ1-3 for the parts outside the CDR3, the full variable domain is DAMVIQNPRYQVTQFGKPVTLSCSQTLNHNVMYWYQQKSSQAPKLLFHYYDKDFNNEADTPDNFQSRRPNTSFCFLDIRSPGLGDTAMYLCATSRYGTELNTIYFGEGSWLTVV.

The chain recombines TRBV5-1 with TRBJ1-1; D not certain. Trimming stripped 4 bases from V and 1 base from J, with 8 bases between. This CDR3 is 13 amino acids long. Germline loops: CDR1 SGHRS, CDR2 YFSETQ. The CDR3 nucleotides read TGCGCCAGCAGCCAGCGGGAGAACACTGAAGCTTTCTTT. It translates to CASSQRENTEAFF.

The chain recombines TRBV6-2 or TRBV6-3 with TRBJ1-2; D uncertain. Trimming shortened V by 6 bases and J by 5 bases, and 13 bases separated the two germline ends. The CDR3 extends over 13 amino acids. Germline values: CDR1 MNHEY, CDR2 SVGEGT. The CDR3 coding sequence is TGTGCCAGCAGACCCGATAATCGGTATGGCTACACCTTC. This encodes CASRPDNRYGYTF.

The chain carries TRBV6-1 and TRBJ1-3, with 7 positions matching TRBD1. The CDR3 extends over 16 amino acids. Trimming cost V 6 bases and J 0 bases; bases outside gene matches: 8. Germline V lookup: CDR1 MNHNS, CDR2 SASEGT. As DNA, the CDR3 is TGTGCCAGCAGCCCGGACAGGCCTCGCTCTGGAAACACCATATATTTT. It specifies CASSPDRPRSGNTIYF.